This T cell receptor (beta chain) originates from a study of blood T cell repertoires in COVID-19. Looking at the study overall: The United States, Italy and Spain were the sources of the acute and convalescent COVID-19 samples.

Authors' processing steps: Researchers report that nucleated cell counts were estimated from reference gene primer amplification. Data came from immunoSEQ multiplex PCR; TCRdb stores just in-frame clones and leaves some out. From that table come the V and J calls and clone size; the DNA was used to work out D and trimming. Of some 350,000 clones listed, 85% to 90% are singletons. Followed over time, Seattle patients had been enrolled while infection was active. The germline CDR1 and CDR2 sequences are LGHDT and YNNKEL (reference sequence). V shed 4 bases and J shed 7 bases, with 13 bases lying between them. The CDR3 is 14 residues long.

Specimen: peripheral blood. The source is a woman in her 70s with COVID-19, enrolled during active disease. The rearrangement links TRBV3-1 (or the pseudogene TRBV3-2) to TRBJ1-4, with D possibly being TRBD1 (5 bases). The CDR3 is CASSPTGGGEKLFF. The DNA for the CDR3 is TGTGCCAGCAGCCCGACGGGGGGAGGTGAAAAACTGTTTTTT.